The 19 T cell receptor beta chains below were found in one sample sequenced in a study of CD8+ T cells in alopecia areata. Treatment specified: oral pan-JAK inhibitor, 5-10 mg twice daily. As the sequencing template, cDNA was produced by extracting RNA and reverse transcribing it. Clones were sequenced by immunoSEQ multiplex PCR, and TCRdb holds only the in-frame ones, with some missing. The sample lists 160,000 or so clones, about 71% occurring once. Sequenced material: CD4+ T cells sorted from blood, taken at week 4, from a patient treated with tofacitinib. The receptors shown here come from a human donor with alopecia areata.

The chain links TRBV30 to TRBJ1-4; D not certain. This CDR3 spans 12 amino acids. The ends were cut back, 0 bases at V and 8 bases at J, with 7 bases in the middle. Germline V gives CDR1 GTSNPN, CDR2 SVGIG (reference sequence). The CDR3 protein is CAWSVSGEKLFF. The CDR3, as DNA: TGTGCCTGGAGTGTATCAGGCGAAAAACTGTTTTTT.

The rearrangement uses TRBV29-1 and TRBJ2-5; D might be TRBD1 (5 bases). Trimming removed 8 bases from V and 1 base from J, with 11 bases in between. This CDR3 contains 12 residues. CDR1 is SQVTM and CDR2 is ANQGSEA in the germline V gene. CDR3 protein: CSTGHPQETQYF. DNA of the CDR3: TGCAGCACCGGACACCCCCAAGAGACCCAGTACTTC.

The chain is built from TRBV6-5 and TRBJ1-2; perhaps TRBD1 as D (5 bases). V was trimmed by 0 bases and J by 8 bases, leaving 19 bases between them. There are 16 residues in the CDR3. Germline CDR1 is MNHEY and CDR2 is SVGAGI. The CDR3 spells CASSYSIGTPEGGYTF. The DNA for the CDR3 is TGTGCCAGCAGTTACTCGATTGGGACCCCAGAGGGGGGCTACACCTTC.

This clone was picked up a small number of times. CDR3 region: CAWSMAPTQYF. DNA for the CDR3: TGTGCCTGGAGTATGGCGCCTACGCAGTATTTT. V usage is TRBV30 and J usage is TRBJ2-3; D unclear. The CDR3 spans 11 residues. The germline CDR1 and CDR2 sequences are GTSNPN and SVGIG (reference sequence). V was shortened by 2 bases and J by 8 bases, with 8 bases between the two germline ends.

The table lists this clone with a few counts. The rearrangement uses TRBV5-5 and TRBJ1-1, with D tentatively TRBD1 (5 bases). The CDR3 sequence is 14 residues long. V dropped 6 bases and J dropped 4 bases, with 16 bases sitting between them. CDR1 SGHKS and CDR2 YYEKEE come from the germline V gene (reference sequence). In DNA, the CDR3 is TGTGCCAGCACCTTCGGGGGTCAGGCCACTGAAGCTTTCTTT. Protein product: CASTFGGQATEAFF.

The CDR3 loop reads CASSADRAYEKLFF. The CDR3, as DNA: TGTGCCAGCTCAGCGGACAGGGCCTATGAAAAACTGTTTTTT. The chain joins TRBV18 to TRBJ1-4; 8 bases fit TRBD1. Losses at the gene ends were 5 bases for V and 6 bases for J; bases not matched to a gene: 5. The CDR3 covers 14 residues. Germline assignment: CDR1 KGHSH and CDR2 LQKENI. Filled out from reference TRBV18 and TRBJ1-4, the complete variable domain reads NAGVMQNPRHLVRRRGQEARLRCSPMKGHSHVYWYRQLPEEGLKFMVYLQKENIIDESGMPKERFSAEFPKEGPSILRIQQVVRGDSAAYFCASSADRAYEKLFFGSGTQLSVL.

This rearrangement joins TRBV6-5 to TRBJ2-7, with TRBD1 matching 7 bases. CDR1 is MNHEY, CDR2 SVGAGI, per germline. This CDR3 is 13 amino acids long. The V and J ends lost 6 bases and 2 bases, in that order; junction bases with no gene match: 4. The CDR3 is CASRRDSTYEQYF. CDR3 DNA: TGTGCCAGCAGACGGGACAGCACCTACGAGCAGTACTTC.

V usage is TRBV29-1 and J usage is TRBJ2-1; maybe TRBD2 (5 bases). This CDR3 comprises 10 residues. V was trimmed by 7 bases and J by 10 bases, leaving 11 bases between them. Germline V gene data show CDR1 as SQVTM and CDR2 as ANQGSEA. DNA of the CDR3: TGCAGCGCTTCCCGCGGGGAGCAGTTCTTC. As protein: CSASRGEQFF.

The rearrangement joins TRBV5-1 to TRBJ2-7, with 8 nucleotides matching TRBD1. Germline V gene data show CDR1 as SGHRS and CDR2 as YFSETQ. The CDR3 consists of 15 residues. V shed 0 bases and J 2 bases; nucleotides not matched to a gene: 4. CDR3 in DNA: TGCGCCAGCAGCTTGGGGAGGACAGGGACCTACGAGCAGTACTTC. Translated, it gives CASSLGRTGTYEQYF.

V gene TRBV10-3 combines with J gene TRBJ2-2, with D perhaps given as TRBD1 or TRBD2 (5 bases each). The CDR3 sequence is 13 residues long. From germline, CDR1 is ENHRY and CDR2 SYGVKD. Trimming took off 11 bases at V and 5 bases at J, with 15 bases between the two ends. CDR3: CAGSGTDTGELFF. The CDR3 bases are TGTGCCGGCTCCGGGACGGATACCGGGGAGCTGTTTTTT.

This chain uses TRBV29-1 with TRBJ1-2; 9 positions match TRBD1. The CDR3 length is 12 residues. Germline V gene lookup returns CDR1 SQVTM and CDR2 ANQGSEA. The V and J ends lost 7 bases and 5 bases, in that order; junction bases with no gene match: 5. DNA of the CDR3: TGCAGCGCTACGGGACAGGGTTATGGCTACACCTTC. Protein: CSATGQGYGYTF.

The chain has TRBV19 and TRBJ1-2, with D perhaps matching TRBD1 (6 bases). The V end lost 8 bases, the J end lost 4 bases, and 20 bases lay between the germline ends. In germline, CDR1 is LNHDA, CDR2 SQIVND (reference sequence). This CDR3 region has 15 residues. The CDR3 is CASSKRWDTSYGYTF. The CDR3 nucleotides are TGTGCCAGTTCTAAACGTTGGGACACTTCCTATGGCTACACCTTC.

This clone was seen a handful of times. The rearrangement uses TRBV4-3 and TRBJ2-3; TRBD1 matches 9 bases. The CDR3 totals 15 residues. The germline gives CDR1 LGHNA, CDR2 YSLEER. V was pared by 0 bases and J by 2 bases, with 0 bases of the junction left unmatched. In nucleotides, the CDR3 is TGCGCCAGCAGCCAAGAACAGGGGGCCACAGATACGCAGTATTTT. Translating it yields CASSQEQGATDTQYF.

V gene TRBV5-1 combines with J gene TRBJ1-1; 9 nucleotides line up with TRBD1. The V gene's germline CDR1 is SGHRS and CDR2 YFSETQ. V lost 4 bases, J lost 2 bases, and 6 bases stayed unmatched. CDR3 length: 15 residues. The CDR3 spells CASSAGQGINTEAFF. CDR3 DNA sequence: TGCGCCAGCAGCGCGGGACAGGGCATCAACACTGAAGCTTTCTTT.

The chain employs TRBV2 and TRBJ1-3; 7 bases are shared with TRBD1. This CDR3 region has 15 residues. Losses at the gene ends were 4 bases for V and 2 bases for J; bases not matched to a gene: 5. CDR1 SNHLY and CDR2 FYNNEI come from the germline V gene. CDR3 region: CASSVTGTPGNTIYF. As DNA, the CDR3 is TGTGCCAGCAGTGTGACAGGGACTCCTGGAAACACCATATATTTT.

This clone has just a few counts. V is TRBV2 and J is TRBJ2-1, with D hard to call. V lost 7 bases and J 8 bases, leaving 18 bases between the germline ends. Germline CDR1 reads SNHLY; CDR2 reads FYNNEI. This CDR3 has 14 residues. The CDR3 reads CASTDSSSRDEQFF. In DNA form, the CDR3 reads TGTGCCAGCACTGACTCGTCTTCTAGGGATGAGCAGTTCTTC.

This rearrangement joins TRBV30 to TRBJ1-5; 8 bases line up with TRBD1. CDR1 and CDR2 (germline): GTSNPN, SVGIG (reference sequence). The V gene end was trimmed by 2 bases and the J gene end by 5 bases; junction bases not matched to a gene: 5. This CDR3 is built from 14 residues. CDR3 amino acids: CAWSRDRLYQPQHF. In nucleotides, the CDR3 is TGTGCCTGGAGTAGGGACAGGCTATATCAGCCCCAGCATTTT. The variable domain in full, with the rest retrieved from reference TRBV30 and TRBJ1-5, is SQTIHQWPATLVQPVGSPLSLECTVEGTSNPNLYWYRQAAGRGLQLLFYSVGIGQISSEVPQNLSASRPQDRQFILSSKKLLLSDSGFYLCAWSRDRLYQPQHFGDGTRLSIL.

V and J are TRBV18 and TRBJ2-6, with D possibly matching TRBD1 (5 bases). Germline CDR1 KGHSH, CDR2 LQKENI. The V end was cut by 4 bases, the J end by 0 bases, with 13 bases between. The CDR3 sequence is 17 residues long. CDR3 sequence reads: CASSLQGLSSGANVLTF. In DNA, the CDR3 is TGTGCCAGCTCACTTCAGGGCCTCAGCTCTGGGGCCAACGTCCTGACTTTC.

The genes are TRBV5-1 and TRBJ2-5, with 7 bases aligning to TRBD2. The V gene end was trimmed by 5 bases and the J gene end by 7 bases; junction bases not matched to a gene: 14. The germline CDR1 and CDR2 sequences are SGHRS and YFSETQ. The CDR3 totals 15 residues. In DNA form, the CDR3 reads TGCGCCAGCAGACCGCAAGCGGGGCCTATCGGGACCCAGTACTTC. Its translation is CASRPQAGPIGTQYF.